This T cell receptor beta chain was obtained from a study of CD8+CD57+ T cells in acquired aplastic anemia. Study details: Recorded DNA amounts for sorted CD4+ and CD8+ cells had an average of around 3.5 ug. The study, taken as a whole, reports: Comparison of patients with controls identified approximately 28 shared CD8+ CDR3 sequences.

Trimming left V 8 bases short and J 5 bases short, with 6 bases between. Germline CDR1 LGHDT, CDR2 YNNKEL (reference sequence). The CDR3 length is 10 residues. This clonotype was detected ten times or more. Its target is unknown. By flow cytometry, patients selected for sequencing had shown an expansion of CD8+CD57+ cells. In all patients, the disease was severe acquired aplastic anemia. For CDR3 and TCR beta VDJ profiling, genomic DNA was the template used. MiXCR was run by TCRdb on the reads, yielding one entry per CDR3 protein. The table has roughly 220,000 distinct CDR3 sequences, roughly two thirds seen once.

The source of this sequence is a human donor with aplastic anemia. The sequencing input was sorted CD4+, CD8+, or CD8+CD57+ T cells (not recorded which) from PBMCs. This chain links TRBV3-1 with TRBJ2-5, with unresolved D. CDR3 in DNA: TGTGCCAGCCTAGGGGAGACCCAGTACTTC. It yields the protein CASLGETQYF.